This T cell receptor (beta chain) was profiled in a study of cytomegalovirus exposure and HLA in healthy donors. Findings and caveats of the study: Reportedly, fewer N-insertions than the approximately 700-donor mean appeared in an Asian-associated ancestry cluster in a later analysis. The study designated roughly 160 TCR beta chains cytomegalovirus-associated. In a later analysis, V- and J-gene trimming of beta chains associated with a DCLRE1C missense variant, replicated independently. Most TCR sequences were seen very rarely across donors, but some public TCRs occurred in many.

Notes on this clone: The antigen is undetermined.

CDR1 and CDR2 (germline): MNHNS, SASEGT. Trimming at V came to 9 bases and at J to 5 bases, leaving 13 bases not matched to a gene. The CDR3 has 15 amino acids. The PCR had 60 Vbeta and 13 Jbeta primers. The table came from immunoSEQ multiplex PCR; TCRdb's copy has only in-frame clones and leaves some out. The data contain 150,000 to 200,000 clones, less than 80% of them seen just once; the ten biggest clones take up around 1.6%. Specimen: PBMCs. This clonotype was sampled from a man aged 18 to 30 in good health and CMV-seronegative. The rearrangement links TRBV6-1 to TRBJ2-3, with TRBD2 matching over 8 bases. Here the CDR3 DNA reads TGTGCCAGGGCTAACGGGGGGGCCAGGGGAGATACGCAGTATTTT. The encoded protein is CARANGGARGDTQYF.